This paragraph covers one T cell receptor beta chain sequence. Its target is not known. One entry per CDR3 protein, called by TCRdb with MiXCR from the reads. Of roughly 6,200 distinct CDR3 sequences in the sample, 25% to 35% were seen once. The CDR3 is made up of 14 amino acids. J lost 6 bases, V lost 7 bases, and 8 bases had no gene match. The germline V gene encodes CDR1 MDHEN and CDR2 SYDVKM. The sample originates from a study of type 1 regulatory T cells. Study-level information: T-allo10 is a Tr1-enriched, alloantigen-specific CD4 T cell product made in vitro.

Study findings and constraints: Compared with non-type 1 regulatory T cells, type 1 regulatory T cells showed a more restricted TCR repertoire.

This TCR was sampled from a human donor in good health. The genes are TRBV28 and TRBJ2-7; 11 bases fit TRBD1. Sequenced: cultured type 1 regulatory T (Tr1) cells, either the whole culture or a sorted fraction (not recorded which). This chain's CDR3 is CASTQPGQGGEQYF. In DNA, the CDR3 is TGTGCCAGCACCCAACCGGGACAGGGGGGCGAGCAGTACTTC.